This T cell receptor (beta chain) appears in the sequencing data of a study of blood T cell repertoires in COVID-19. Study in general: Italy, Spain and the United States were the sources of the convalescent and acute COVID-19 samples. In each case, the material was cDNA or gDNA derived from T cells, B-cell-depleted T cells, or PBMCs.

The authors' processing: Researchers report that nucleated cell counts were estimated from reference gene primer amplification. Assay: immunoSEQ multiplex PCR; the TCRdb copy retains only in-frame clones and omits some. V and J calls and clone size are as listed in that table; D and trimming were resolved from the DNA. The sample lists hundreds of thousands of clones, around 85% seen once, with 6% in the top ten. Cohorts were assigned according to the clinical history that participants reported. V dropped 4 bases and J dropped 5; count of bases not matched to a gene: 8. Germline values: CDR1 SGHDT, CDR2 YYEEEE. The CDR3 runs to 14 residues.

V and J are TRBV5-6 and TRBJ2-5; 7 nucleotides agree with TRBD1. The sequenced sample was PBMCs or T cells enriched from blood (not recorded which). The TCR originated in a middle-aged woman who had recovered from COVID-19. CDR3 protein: CASSTGAVGETQYF. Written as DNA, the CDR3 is TGTGCCAGCAGCACAGGGGCGGTAGGGGAGACCCAGTACTTC. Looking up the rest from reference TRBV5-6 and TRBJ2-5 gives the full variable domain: DAGVTQSPTHLIKTRGQQVTLRCSPKSGHDTVSWYQQALGQGPQFIFQYYEEEERQRGNFPDRFSGHQFPNYSSELNVNALLLGDSALYLCASSTGAVGETQYFGPGTRLLVL.